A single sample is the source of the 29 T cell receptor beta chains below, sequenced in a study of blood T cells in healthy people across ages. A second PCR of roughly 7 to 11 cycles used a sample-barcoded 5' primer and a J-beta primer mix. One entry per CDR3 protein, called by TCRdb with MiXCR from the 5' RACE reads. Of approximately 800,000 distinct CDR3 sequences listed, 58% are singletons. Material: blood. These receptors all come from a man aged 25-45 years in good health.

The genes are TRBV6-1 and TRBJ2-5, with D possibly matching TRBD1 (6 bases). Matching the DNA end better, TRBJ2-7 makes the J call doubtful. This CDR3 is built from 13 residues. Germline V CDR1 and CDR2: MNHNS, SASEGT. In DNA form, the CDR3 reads TGTGCCAGCAGTGGGAACAGGGTAAGCGAGCAGTACTTC. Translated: CASSGNRVSEQYF.

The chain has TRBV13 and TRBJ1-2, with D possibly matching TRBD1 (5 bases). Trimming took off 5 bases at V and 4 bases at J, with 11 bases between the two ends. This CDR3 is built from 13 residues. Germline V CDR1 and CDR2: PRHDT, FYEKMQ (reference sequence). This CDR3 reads CASSLSDSYGYTF. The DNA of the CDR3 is TGTGCCAGCAGCCTATCAGACAGCTATGGCTACACCTTC.

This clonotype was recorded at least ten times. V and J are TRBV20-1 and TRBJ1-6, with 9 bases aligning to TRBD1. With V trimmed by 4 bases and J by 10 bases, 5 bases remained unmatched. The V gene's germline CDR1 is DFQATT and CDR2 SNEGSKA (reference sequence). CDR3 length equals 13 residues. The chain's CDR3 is CSATQGAESPLHF. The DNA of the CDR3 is TGCAGTGCTACACAGGGGGCGGAATCACCCCTCCACTTT.

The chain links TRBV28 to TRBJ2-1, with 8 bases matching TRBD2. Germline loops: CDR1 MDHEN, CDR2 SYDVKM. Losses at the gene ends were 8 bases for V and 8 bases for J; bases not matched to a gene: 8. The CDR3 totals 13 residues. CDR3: CASDTGGLDEQFF. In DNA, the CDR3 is TGTGCCAGCGATACGGGAGGGCTCGATGAGCAGTTCTTC.

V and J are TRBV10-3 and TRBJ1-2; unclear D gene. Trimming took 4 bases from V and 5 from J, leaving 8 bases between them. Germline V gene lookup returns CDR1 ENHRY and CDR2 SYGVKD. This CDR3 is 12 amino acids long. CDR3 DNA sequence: TGTGCCATCAGTGGGACGGGGTATGGCTACACCTTC. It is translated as CAISGTGYGYTF.

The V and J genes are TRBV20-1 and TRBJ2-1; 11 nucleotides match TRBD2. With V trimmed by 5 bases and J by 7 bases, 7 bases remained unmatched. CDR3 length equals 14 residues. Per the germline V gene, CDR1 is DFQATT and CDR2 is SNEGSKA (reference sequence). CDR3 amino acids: CSAQELAGGNEQFF. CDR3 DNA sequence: TGCAGTGCTCAGGAGCTAGCGGGAGGAAATGAGCAGTTCTTC.

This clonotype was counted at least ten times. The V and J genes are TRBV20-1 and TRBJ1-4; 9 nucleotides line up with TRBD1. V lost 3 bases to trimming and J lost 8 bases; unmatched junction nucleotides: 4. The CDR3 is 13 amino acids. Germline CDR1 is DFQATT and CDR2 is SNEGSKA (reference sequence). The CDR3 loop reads CSARTGGREKLFF. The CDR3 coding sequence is TGCAGTGCTAGGACAGGGGGAAGGGAAAAACTGTTTTTT.

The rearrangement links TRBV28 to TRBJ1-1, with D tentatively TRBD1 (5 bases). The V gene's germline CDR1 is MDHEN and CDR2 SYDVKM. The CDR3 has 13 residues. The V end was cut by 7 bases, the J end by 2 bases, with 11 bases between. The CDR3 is CASILRVNTEAFF. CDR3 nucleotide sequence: TGTGCCAGCATCCTCAGGGTAAACACTGAAGCTTTCTTT.

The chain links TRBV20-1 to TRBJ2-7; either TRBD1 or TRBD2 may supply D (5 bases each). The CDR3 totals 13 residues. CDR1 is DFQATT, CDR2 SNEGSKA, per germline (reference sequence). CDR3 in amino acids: CSARGDSPYEQYF. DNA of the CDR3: TGCAGCGCCCGGGGAGACAGCCCCTACGAGCAGTACTTC.

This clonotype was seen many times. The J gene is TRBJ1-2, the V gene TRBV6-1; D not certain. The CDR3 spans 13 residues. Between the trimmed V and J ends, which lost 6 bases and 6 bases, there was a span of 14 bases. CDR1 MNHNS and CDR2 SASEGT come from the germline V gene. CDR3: CASRNQVGDGYTF. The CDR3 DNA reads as TGTGCCAGCAGGAATCAGGTTGGGGATGGCTACACCTTC.

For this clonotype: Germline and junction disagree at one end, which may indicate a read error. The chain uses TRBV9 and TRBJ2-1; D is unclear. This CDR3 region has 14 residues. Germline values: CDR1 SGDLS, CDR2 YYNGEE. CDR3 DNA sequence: TGTGCCAGCAGCGTAGATGGTAGCTACAATGAACAGTTCTTC. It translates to CASSVDGSYNEQFF.

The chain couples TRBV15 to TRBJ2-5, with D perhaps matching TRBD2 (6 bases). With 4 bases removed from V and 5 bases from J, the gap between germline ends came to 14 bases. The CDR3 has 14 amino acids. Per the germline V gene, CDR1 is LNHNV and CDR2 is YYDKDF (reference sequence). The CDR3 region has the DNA TGTGCCACCAGCATCCCAACGGGGGACGAGACCCAGTACTTC. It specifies CATSIPTGDETQYF.

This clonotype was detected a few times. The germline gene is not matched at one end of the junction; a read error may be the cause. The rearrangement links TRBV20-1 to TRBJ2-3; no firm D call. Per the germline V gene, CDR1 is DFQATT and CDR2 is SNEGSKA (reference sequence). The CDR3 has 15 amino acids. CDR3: CSAGDWAVGTDTQYF. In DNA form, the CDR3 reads TGCAGTGCTGGAGACTGGGCGGTTGGCACAGATACGCAGTATTTT.

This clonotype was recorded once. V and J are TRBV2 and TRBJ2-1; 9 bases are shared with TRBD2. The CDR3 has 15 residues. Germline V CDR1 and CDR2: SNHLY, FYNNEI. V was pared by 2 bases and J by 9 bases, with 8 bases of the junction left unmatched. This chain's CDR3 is CASSERAGGLVEQFF. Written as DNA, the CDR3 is TGTGCCAGCAGTGAAAGAGCGGGAGGTTTGGTTGAGCAGTTCTTC.

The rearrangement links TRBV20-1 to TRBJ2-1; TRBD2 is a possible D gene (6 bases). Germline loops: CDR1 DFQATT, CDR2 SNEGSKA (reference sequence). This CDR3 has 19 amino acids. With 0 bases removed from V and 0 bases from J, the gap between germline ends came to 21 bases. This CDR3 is CSARDYWGGKGRSYNEQFF. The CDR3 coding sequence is TGCAGTGCTAGAGATTATTGGGGAGGAAAAGGACGCTCCTACAATGAGCAGTTCTTC.

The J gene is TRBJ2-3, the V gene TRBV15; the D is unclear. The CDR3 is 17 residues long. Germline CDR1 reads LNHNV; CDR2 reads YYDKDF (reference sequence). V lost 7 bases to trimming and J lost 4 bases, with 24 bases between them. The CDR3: CATTIRAAMFSPDTQYF. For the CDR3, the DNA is TGTGCCACCACCATAAGGGCAGCGATGTTCAGCCCAGATACGCAGTATTTT. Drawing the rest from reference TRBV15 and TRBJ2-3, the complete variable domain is DAMVIQNPRYQVTQFGKPVTLSCSQTLNHNVMYWYQQKSSQAPKLLFHYYDKDFNNEADTPDNFQSRRPNTSFCFLDIRSPGLGDTAMYLCATTIRAAMFSPDTQYFGPGTRLTVL.

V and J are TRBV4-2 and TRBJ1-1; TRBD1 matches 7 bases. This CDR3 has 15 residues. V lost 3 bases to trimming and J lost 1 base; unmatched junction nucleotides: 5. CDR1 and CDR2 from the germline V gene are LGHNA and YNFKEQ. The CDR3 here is CASSQETGRNTEAFF. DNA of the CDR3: TGTGCCAGCAGCCAGGAGACAGGGAGGAACACTGAAGCTTTCTTT.

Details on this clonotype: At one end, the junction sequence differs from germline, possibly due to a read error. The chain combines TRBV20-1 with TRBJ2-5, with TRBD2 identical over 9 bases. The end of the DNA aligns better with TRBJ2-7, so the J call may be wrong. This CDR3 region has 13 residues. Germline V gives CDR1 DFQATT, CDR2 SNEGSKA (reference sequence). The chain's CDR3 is CSARPSGVYEQYF. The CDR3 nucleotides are TGCAGCGCTAGACCTAGCGGGGTCTACGAGCAGTACTTC.

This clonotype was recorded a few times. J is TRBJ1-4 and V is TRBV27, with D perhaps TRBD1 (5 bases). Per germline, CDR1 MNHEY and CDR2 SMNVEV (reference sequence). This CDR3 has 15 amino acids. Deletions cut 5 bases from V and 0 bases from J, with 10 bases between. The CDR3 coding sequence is TGTGCCAGCAGTAGACAGATTGCAACTAATGAAAAACTGTTTTTT. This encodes CASSRQIATNEKLFF.

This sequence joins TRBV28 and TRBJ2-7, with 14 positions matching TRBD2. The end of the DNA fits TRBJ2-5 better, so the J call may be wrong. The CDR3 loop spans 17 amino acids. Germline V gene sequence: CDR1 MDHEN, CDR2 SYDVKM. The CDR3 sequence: CASSPGTSGSMGETQYF. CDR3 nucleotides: TGTGCCAGCAGTCCTGGGACTAGCGGGAGCATGGGGGAGACCCAGTACTTC.

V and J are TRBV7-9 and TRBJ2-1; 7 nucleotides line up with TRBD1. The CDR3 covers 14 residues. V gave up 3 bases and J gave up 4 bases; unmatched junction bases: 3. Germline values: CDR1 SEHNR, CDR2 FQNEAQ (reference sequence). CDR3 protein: CASSFSTGYNEQFF. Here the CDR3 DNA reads TGTGCCAGCAGCTTCTCGACAGGGTACAATGAGCAGTTCTTC.

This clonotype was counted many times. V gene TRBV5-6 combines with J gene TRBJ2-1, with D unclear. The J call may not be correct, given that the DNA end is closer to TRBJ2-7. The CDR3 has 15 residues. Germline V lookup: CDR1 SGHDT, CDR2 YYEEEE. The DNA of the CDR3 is TGTGCCAGCAGTGGCCGGCGAGTATCCTACAATGAGCAGTACTTC. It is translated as CASSGRRVSYNEQYF.

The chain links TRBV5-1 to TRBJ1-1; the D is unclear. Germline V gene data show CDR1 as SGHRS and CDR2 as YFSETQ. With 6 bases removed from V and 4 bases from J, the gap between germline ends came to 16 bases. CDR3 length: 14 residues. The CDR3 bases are TGCGCCAGCAACGAATTTGATGGGAGCACTGAAGCTTTCTTT. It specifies CASNEFDGSTEAFF. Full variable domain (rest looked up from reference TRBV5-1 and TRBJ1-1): KAGVTQTPRYLIKTRGQQVTLSCSPISGHRSVSWYQQTPGQGLQFLFEYFSETQRNKGNFPGRFSGRQFSNSRSEMNVSTLELGDSALYLCASNEFDGSTEAFFGQGTRLTVV.

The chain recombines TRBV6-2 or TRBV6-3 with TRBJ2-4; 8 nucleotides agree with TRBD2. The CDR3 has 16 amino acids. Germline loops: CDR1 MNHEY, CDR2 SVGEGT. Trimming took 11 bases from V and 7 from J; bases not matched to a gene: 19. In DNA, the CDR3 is TGTGCCTCCTTCTTGTTGCAAGCGGGAGTTCGGAACATTCAGTACTTC. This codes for CASFLLQAGVRNIQYF.

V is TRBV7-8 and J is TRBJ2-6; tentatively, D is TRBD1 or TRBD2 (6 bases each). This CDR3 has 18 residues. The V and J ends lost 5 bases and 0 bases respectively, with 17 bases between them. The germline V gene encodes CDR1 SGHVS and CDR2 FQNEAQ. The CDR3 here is CASSQVSGASSGANVLTF. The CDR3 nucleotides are TGTGCCAGCAGCCAGGTTTCGGGGGCCAGCTCTGGGGCCAACGTCCTGACTTTC.

The CDR3 sequence: CASSQVLYSPTSTDTQYF. In DNA, the CDR3 is TGTGCCAGCAGCCAAGTATTGTACTCCCCAACTAGCACAGATACGCAGTATTTT. The chain uses TRBV14 and TRBJ2-3; no definite D call. This CDR3 is built from 18 residues. Germline lookup yields CDR1 SGHDN and CDR2 FVKESK. V was trimmed by 1 base and J by 0 bases, leaving 17 bases between them.

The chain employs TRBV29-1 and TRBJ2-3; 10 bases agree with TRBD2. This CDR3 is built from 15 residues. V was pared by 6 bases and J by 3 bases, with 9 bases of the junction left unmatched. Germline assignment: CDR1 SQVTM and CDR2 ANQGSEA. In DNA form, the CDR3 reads TGCAGCGTCCAGGGACTAGCGCAGATTACAGATACGCAGTATTTT. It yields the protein CSVQGLAQITDTQYF.

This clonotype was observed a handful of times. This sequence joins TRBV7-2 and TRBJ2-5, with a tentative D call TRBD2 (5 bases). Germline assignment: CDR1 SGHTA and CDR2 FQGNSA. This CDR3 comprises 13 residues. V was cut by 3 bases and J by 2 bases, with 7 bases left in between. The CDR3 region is CASSFQRQETQYF. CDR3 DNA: TGTGCCAGCAGCTTTCAGCGGCAAGAGACCCAGTACTTC.

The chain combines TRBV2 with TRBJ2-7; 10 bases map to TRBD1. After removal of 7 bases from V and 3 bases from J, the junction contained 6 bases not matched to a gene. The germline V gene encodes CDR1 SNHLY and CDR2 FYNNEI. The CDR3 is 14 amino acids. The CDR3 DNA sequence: TGTGCCAGCAACCACCGGGACAGGGGCTACGAGCAGTACTTC. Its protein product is CASNHRDRGYEQYF.